What follows are 8 T cell receptor beta chains derived from one specimen sequenced in a study of long-term antiretroviral therapy in people with HIV. Survey-level immunoSEQ v3.0 assays were run. Profiling relied on immunoSEQ multiplex PCR, and the TCRdb table lists in-frame clones only, not all of them. The sample gives 35,000 to 40,000 clones, 94% of which show up once; 3.6% is in the top ten. The material was unsorted PBMCs, obtained 4.1 years after starting antiretroviral therapy. These receptor sequences come from a woman between 50 and 59 years old with HIV.

The rearrangement links TRBV29-1 to TRBJ2-5; D is undetermined. The germline V and J ends were trimmed by 3 bases and 5 bases, with 19 bases remaining between them. This CDR3 has 15 residues. Germline CDR1 is SQVTM and CDR2 is ANQGSEA. CDR3 DNA sequence: TGCAGCGTTGACTCAATCGCAGAGGTTGGCGAGACCCAGTACTTC. It encodes CSVDSIAEVGETQYF.

This clone was observed a single time. The chain employs TRBV2 and TRBJ2-5; D assignment may be TRBD1 or TRBD2 (5 bases each). The ends were cut back, 10 bases at V and 4 bases at J, with 16 bases in the middle. Germline CDR1 and CDR2: SNHLY and FYNNEI. The CDR3 runs to 13 residues. CDR3 coding DNA: TGTGCCACCCATACGGGACGGGCAGAGACCCAGTACTTC. It encodes CATHTGRAETQYF.

This clone was detected only once. The chain uses TRBV7-9 and TRBJ2-7; 13 nucleotides match TRBD2. CDR1 and CDR2 (germline): SEHNR, FQNEAQ (reference sequence). The CDR3 contains 16 residues. V lost 5 bases, J lost 4 bases, and 8 bases stayed unmatched. CDR3 in DNA: TGTGCCAGCAGCCCCGGACTAGCGGGGGCCCCATACGAGCAGTACTTC. Translation gives CASSPGLAGAPYEQYF.

V usage is TRBV13 and J usage is TRBJ2-7; 11 bases agree with TRBD2. V was clipped by 5 bases and J by 5 bases; unmatched bases: 8. In germline, CDR1 is PRHDT, CDR2 FYEKMQ (reference sequence). The CDR3 loop spans 15 amino acids. The CDR3 here is CASSLTGTSGHEQYF. Written as DNA, the CDR3 is TGTGCCAGCAGCCTCACCGGGACTAGCGGCCACGAGCAGTACTTC.

This chain's CDR3 is CASSQGGTSGVQETQYF. DNA for the CDR3: TGCGCCAGCAGCCAAGGGGGTACTAGCGGGGTACAGGAGACCCAGTACTTC. The chain joins TRBV4-1 to TRBJ2-5, with 10 bases matching TRBD2. CDR3 length equals 17 residues. The V segment lost 1 base and the J segment 5 bases; nucleotides outside the gene matches: 10. Per germline, CDR1 MGHRA and CDR2 YSYEKL.

This clone was seen only a few times. The chain employs TRBV7-8 and TRBJ2-1; 16 bases are shared with TRBD2. V lost 5 bases, J lost 4 bases, and 8 bases stayed unmatched. Germline V lookup: CDR1 SGHVS, CDR2 FQNEAQ. CDR3 size: 18 residues. This CDR3 reads CASSQGLAGGVTYNEQFF. Written as DNA, the CDR3 is TGTGCCAGCAGCCAGGGACTAGCGGGGGGGGTTACTTACAATGAGCAGTTCTTC.

In this sample, this clone turned up once. The chain recombines TRBV6-5 with TRBJ2-7; possible D gene TRBD1, 6 bases. CDR1 and CDR2 from the germline V gene are MNHEY and SVGAGI. The V end lost 5 bases, the J end lost 0 bases, and 8 bases lay between the germline ends. This CDR3 spans 13 amino acids. DNA for the CDR3: TGTGCCAGCAGTCAGGGGAGCTCCTACGAGCAGTACTTC. Its translation is CASSQGSSYEQYF.

This clone was seen a single time. The chain carries TRBV11-2 and TRBJ1-1; D unclear. The V gene lost 1 base and the J gene lost 4 bases, with 7 bases spanning the gap. In germline, CDR1 is SGHAT, CDR2 FQNNGV. The CDR3 has 13 residues. The CDR3 region is CASSLVAVTEAFF. DNA for the CDR3: TGTGCCAGCAGCTTAGTGGCAGTCACTGAAGCTTTCTTT.